These 8 T cell receptor beta chains were sequenced from one sample in a study of blood T cell repertoires in COVID-19. The repertoire was sequenced with immunoSEQ multiplex PCR; TCRdb's copy has only in-frame clones and lacks some. The table lists roughly 200,000 clones, about 90% of them singletons, with 0.62% in the top ten. Sequenced sample: peripheral blood. The receptors originated from a man aged 45-65 years with acute or convalescent COVID-19.

The V gene is TRBV10-3, the J gene TRBJ1-6, with a possible D match to TRBD1 (5 bases). This CDR3 is built from 15 residues. Germline V gene sequence: CDR1 ENHRY, CDR2 SYGVKD. Trimming removed 0 bases from V and 7 bases from J, with 10 bases in between. In nucleotides, the CDR3 is TGTGCCATCAGTGAGTCTCAACAGGAGAATTCACCCCTCCACTTT. It encodes CAISESQQENSPLHF.

Written as DNA, the CDR3 is TGTGCCAGCAGCCAAAGAGGACAGCCCATTGAAGCTTTCTTT. Protein product: CASSQRGQPIEAFF. This chain links TRBV3-1 (or the pseudogene TRBV3-2) with TRBJ1-1, with D possibly being TRBD1 (6 bases). V was cut by 2 bases and J by 7 bases, with 14 bases left in between. The CDR3 length is 14 residues. Germline assignment: CDR1 LGHDT and CDR2 YNNKEL (reference sequence).

This rearrangement joins TRBV9 to TRBJ2-3; 10 nucleotides line up with TRBD1. The V gene end was trimmed by 4 bases and the J gene end by 1 base; junction bases not matched to a gene: 6. Germline-derived CDR1 and CDR2 are SGDLS and YYNGEE. This CDR3 is built from 16 residues. DNA for the CDR3: TGTGCCAGCAGCTCCGCCGGGACAGGGGGCACAGATACGCAGTATTTT. Translating it yields CASSSAGTGGTDTQYF.

The rearrangement joins TRBV7-9 to TRBJ1-1; TRBD1 matches at 9 bases. The trim removed 4 bases at V and 3 bases at J, leaving 3 bases unmatched. The germline V gene has CDR1 SEHNR and CDR2 FQNEAQ (reference sequence). This CDR3 is built from 14 residues. DNA for the CDR3: TGTGCCAGCAGCTACAGGGGGCGAGACACTGAAGCTTTCTTT. This encodes CASSYRGRDTEAFF.

This chain links TRBV19 with TRBJ1-2; 9 bases map to TRBD1. This CDR3 region has 15 residues. Per the germline V gene, CDR1 is LNHDA and CDR2 is SQIVND (reference sequence). J lost 3 bases, V lost 4 bases, and 6 bases had no gene match. The CDR3 bases are TGTGCCAGTAGTACCACCCGGGACAGGGACTATGGCTACACCTTC. This codes for CASSTTRDRDYGYTF.

This chain connects TRBV6-9 to TRBJ2-1; D possibly corresponds to TRBD1 (6 bases). In germline, CDR1 is MNHGY, CDR2 SVAAGI. This CDR3 contains 16 residues. V dropped 5 bases and J dropped 0 bases, with 14 bases sitting between them. CDR3 DNA: TGTGCCAGCAGTATACAGGGTTATGACTCCTACAATGAGCAGTTCTTC. Its protein is CASSIQGYDSYNEQFF.

With respect to this clone: This sample also contains other DNA sequences that code for the same CDR3. This chain uses TRBV19 with TRBJ2-2, with D possibly matching TRBD1 (6 bases). V lost 5 bases and J lost 0, with 10 bases in between. The CDR3 sequence is 15 residues long. Germline values: CDR1 LNHDA, CDR2 SQIVND (reference sequence). CDR3 amino acids: CASSPGHTNTGELFF. The CDR3 DNA reads as TGTGCCAGTAGTCCGGGACACACGAACACCGGGGAGCTGTTTTTT.

The V gene is TRBV7-3, the J gene TRBJ1-1; 9 bases line up with TRBD1. With 2 bases clipped from V and 6 bases from J, the junction kept 10 bases outside the gene matches. The CDR3 has 16 residues. Germline loops: CDR1 SGHTA, CDR2 FQGTGA. This chain's CDR3 is CASSLQGTGRYAEAFF. CDR3 DNA sequence: TGTGCCAGCAGCTTACAAGGGACAGGGAGGTACGCTGAAGCTTTCTTT.